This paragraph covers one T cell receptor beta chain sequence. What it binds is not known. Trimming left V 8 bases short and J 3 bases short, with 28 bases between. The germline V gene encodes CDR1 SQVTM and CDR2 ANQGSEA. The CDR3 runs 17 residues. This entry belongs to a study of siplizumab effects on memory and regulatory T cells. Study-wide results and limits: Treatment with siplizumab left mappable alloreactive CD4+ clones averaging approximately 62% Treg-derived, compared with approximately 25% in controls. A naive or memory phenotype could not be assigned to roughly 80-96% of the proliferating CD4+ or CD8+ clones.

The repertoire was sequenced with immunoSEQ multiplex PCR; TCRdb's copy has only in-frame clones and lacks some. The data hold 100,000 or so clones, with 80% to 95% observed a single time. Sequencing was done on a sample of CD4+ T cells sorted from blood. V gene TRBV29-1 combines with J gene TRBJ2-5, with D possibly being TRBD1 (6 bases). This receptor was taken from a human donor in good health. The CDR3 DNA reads TGCAGCTCCCACGACAGGAACCCTATGAAACCCGAAGAGACCCAGTACTTC. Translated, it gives CSSHDRNPMKPEETQYF.